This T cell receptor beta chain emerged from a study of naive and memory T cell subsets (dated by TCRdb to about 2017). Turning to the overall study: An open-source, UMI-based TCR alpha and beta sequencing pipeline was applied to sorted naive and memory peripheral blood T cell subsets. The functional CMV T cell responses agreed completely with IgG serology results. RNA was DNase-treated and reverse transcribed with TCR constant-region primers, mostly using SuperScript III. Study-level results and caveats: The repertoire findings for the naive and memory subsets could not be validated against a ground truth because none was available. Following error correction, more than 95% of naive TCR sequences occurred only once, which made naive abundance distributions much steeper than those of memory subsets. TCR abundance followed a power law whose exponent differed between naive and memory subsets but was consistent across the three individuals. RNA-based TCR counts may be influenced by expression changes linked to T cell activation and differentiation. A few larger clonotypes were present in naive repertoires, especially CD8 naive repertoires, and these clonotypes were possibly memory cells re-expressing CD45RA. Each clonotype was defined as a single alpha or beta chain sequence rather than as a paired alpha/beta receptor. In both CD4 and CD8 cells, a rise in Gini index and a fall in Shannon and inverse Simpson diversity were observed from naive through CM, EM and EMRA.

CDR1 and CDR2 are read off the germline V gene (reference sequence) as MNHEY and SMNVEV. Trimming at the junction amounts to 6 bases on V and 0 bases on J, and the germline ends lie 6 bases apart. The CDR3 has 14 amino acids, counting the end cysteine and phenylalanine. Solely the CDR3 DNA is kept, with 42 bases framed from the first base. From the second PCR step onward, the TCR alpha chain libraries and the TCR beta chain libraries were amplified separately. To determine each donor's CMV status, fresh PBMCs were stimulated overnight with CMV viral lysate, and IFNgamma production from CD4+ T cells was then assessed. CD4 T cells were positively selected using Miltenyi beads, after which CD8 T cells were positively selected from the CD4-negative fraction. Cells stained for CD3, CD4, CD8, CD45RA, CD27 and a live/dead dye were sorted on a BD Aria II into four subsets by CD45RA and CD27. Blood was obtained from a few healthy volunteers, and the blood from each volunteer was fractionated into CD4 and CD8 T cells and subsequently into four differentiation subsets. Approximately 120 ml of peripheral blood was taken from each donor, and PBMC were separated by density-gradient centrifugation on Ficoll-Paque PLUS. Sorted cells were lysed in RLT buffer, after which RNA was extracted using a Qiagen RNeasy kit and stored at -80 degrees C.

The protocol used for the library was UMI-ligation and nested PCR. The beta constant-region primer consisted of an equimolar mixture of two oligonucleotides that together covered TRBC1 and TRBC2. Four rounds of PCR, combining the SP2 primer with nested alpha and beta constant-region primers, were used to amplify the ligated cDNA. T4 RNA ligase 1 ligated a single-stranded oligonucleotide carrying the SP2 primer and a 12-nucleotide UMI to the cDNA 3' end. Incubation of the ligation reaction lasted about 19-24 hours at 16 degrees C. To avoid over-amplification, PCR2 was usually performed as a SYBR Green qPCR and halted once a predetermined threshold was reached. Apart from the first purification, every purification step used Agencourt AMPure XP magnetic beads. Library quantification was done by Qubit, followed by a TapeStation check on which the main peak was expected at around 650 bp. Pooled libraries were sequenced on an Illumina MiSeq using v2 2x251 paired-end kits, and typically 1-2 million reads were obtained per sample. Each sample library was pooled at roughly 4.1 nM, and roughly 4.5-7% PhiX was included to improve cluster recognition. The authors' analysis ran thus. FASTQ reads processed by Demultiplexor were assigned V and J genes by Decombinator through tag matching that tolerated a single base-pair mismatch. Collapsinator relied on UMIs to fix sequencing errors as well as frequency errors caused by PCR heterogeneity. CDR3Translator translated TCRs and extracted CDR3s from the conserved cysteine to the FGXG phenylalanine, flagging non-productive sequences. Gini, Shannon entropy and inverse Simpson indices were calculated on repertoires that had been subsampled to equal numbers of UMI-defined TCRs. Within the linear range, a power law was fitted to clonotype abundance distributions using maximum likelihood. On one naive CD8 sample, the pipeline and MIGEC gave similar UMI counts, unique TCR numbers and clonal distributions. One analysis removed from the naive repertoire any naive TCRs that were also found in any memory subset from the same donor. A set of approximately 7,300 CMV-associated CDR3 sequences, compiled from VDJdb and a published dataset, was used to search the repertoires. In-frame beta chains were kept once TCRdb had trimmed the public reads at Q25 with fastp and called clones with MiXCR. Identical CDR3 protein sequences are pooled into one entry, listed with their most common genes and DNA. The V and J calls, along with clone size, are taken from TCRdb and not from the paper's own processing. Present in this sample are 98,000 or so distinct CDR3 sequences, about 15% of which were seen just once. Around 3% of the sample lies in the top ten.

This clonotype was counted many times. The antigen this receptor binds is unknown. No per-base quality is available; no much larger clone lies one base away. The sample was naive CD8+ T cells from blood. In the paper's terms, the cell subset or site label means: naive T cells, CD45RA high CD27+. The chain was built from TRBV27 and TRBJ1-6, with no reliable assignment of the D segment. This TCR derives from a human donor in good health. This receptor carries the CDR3 CASRASSYNSPLHF. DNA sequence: TGTGCCAGCAGAGCTAGCTCCTATAATTCACCCCTCCACTTT.